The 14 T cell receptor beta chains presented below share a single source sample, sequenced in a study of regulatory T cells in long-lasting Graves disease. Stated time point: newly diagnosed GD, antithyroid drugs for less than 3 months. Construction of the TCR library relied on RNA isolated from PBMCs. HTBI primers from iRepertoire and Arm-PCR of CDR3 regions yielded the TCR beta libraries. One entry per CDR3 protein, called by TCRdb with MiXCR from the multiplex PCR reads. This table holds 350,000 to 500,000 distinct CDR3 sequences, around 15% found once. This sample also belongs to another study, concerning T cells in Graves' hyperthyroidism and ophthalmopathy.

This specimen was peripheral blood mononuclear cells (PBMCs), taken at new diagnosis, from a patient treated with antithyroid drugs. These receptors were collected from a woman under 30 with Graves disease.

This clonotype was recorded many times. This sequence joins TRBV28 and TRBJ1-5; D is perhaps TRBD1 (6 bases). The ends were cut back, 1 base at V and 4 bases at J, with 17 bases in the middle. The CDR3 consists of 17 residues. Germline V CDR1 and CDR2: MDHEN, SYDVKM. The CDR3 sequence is CASSLYVGGRGNQPQHF. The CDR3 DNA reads TGTGCCAGCAGTTTATACGTGGGTGGCAGGGGTAATCAGCCCCAGCATTTT.

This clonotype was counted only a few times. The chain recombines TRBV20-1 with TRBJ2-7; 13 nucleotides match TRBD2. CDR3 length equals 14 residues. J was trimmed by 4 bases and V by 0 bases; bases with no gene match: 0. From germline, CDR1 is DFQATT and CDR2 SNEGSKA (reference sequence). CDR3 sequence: CSARETSGRYEQYF. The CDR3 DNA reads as TGCAGTGCTAGAGAGACTAGCGGGAGGTACGAGCAGTACTTC.

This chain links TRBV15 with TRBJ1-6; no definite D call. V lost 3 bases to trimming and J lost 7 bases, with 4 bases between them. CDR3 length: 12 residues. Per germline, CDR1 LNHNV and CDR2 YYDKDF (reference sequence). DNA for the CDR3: TGTGCCACCAGCAGTAGGAATTCACCCCTCCACTTT. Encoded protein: CATSSRNSPLHF.

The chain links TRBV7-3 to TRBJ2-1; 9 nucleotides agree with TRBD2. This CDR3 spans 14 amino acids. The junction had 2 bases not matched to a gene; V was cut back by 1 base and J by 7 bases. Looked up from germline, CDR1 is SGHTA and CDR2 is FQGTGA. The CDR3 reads CASSLMGLANEQFF. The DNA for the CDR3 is TGTGCCAGCAGCTTAATGGGACTAGCTAATGAGCAGTTCTTC. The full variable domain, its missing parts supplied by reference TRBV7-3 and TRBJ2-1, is GAGVSQTPSNKVTEKGKYVELRCDPISGHTALYWYRQSLGQGPEFLIYFQGTGAADDSGLPNDRFFAVRPEGSVSTLKIQRTERGDSAVYLCASSLMGLANEQFFGPGTRLTVL.

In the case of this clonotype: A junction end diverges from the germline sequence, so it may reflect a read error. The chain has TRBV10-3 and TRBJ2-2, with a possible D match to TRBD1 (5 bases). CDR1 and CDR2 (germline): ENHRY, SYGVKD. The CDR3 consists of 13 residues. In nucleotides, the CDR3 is TGTGCCAGCAGTAGGGGCGCGATCGGGGAGCTGTTTTTT. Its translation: CASSRGAIGELFF.

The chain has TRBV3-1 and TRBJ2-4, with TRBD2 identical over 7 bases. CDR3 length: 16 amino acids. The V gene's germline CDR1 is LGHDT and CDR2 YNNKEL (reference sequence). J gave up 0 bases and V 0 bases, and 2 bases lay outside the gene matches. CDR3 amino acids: CASSQDAGEAKNIQYF. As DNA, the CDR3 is TGTGCCAGCAGCCAAGATGCGGGGGAAGCCAAAAACATTCAGTACTTC.

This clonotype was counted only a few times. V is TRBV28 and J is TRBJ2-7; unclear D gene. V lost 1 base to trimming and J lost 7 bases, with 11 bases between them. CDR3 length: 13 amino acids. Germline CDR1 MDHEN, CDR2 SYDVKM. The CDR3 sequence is CASSLYLRREQYF. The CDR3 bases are TGTGCCAGCAGTTTATATCTCAGGCGTGAGCAGTACTTC.

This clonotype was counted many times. CDR3 in amino acids: CASSTSGSSDEQFF. The CDR3 nucleotides read TGTGCCAGCAGTACTAGCGGGAGTTCGGATGAGCAGTTCTTC. The chain carries TRBV27 and TRBJ2-1; TRBD2 agrees at 11 bases. Germline CDR1 is MNHEY and CDR2 is SMNVEV (reference sequence). The CDR3 has 14 residues. The ends lost 5 bases at V and 8 bases at J; junction bases unmatched: 5.

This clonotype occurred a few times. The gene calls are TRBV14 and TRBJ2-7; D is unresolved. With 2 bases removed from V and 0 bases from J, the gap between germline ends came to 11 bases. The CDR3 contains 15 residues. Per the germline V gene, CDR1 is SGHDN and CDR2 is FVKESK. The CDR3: CASSQYRTLSYEQYF. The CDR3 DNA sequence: TGTGCCAGCAGCCAATACCGGACCCTCTCCTACGAGCAGTACTTC.

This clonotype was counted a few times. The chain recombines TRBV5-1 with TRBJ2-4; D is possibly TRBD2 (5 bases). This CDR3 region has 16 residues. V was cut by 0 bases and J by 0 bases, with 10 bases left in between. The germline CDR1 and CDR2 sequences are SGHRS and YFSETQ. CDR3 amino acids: CASSLDGGLAKNIQYF. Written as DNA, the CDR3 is TGCGCCAGCAGCTTGGATGGCGGGTTAGCCAAAAACATTCAGTACTTC.

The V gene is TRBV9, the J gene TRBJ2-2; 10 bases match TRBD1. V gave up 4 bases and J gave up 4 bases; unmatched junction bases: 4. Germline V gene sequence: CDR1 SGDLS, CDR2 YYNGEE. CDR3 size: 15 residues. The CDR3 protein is CASSPGQGGTGELFF. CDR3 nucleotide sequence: TGTGCCAGCAGCCCAGGACAGGGGGGCACCGGGGAGCTGTTTTTT.

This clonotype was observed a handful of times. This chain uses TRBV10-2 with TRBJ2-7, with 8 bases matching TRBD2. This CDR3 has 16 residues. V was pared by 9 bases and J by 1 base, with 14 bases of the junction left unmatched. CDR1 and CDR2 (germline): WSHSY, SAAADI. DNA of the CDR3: TGCGCCAGTACCCTCGAGGCTAGCGGGCTATCCTACGAGCAGTACTTC. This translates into CASTLEASGLSYEQYF.

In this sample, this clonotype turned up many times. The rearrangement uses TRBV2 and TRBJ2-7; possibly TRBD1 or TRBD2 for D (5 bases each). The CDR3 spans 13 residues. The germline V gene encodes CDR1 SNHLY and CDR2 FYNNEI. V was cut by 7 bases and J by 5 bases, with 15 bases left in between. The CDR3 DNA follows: TGTGCCAGCAAAGGGACCTCTGACAACGAGCAGTACTTC. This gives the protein CASKGTSDNEQYF.

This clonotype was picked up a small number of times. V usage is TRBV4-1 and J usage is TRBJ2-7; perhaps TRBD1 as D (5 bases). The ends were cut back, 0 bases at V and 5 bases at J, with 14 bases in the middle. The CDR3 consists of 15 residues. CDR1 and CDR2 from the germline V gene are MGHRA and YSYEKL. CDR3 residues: CASSQEGRAPNEQYF. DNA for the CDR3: TGCGCCAGCAGCCAAGAAGGCAGGGCTCCCAACGAGCAGTACTTC.